What follows are 29 T cell receptor beta chains derived from one specimen sequenced in a study of shared clonotypes between healthy human individuals. Profiling relied on immunoSEQ multiplex PCR, and the TCRdb table lists in-frame clones only, not all of them. The table has about 1 million clones, about 75% seen once. Sequencing was carried out using memory CD4+ T cells sorted from blood. Subset given: CD45RA-negative fraction. Every receptor here comes from a man younger than 30 in good health.

The V call is TRBV6-1, the J call TRBJ2-3; 10 positions agree with TRBD2. CDR1 MNHNS and CDR2 SASEGT come from the germline V gene. V lost 0 bases and J lost 4; bases outside the gene matches: 1. This CDR3 comprises 15 residues. CDR3 amino acids: CASSEASGGPDTQYF. The CDR3 nucleotides read TGTGCCAGCAGTGAAGCTAGCGGGGGGCCAGATACGCAGTATTTT.

The CDR3, as DNA: TGCGCCAGCAGTTTACCAGGGCGGATGAACACTGAAGCTTTCTTT. Its translation is CASSLPGRMNTEAFF. The chain recombines TRBV5-1 with TRBJ1-1, with a possible D match to TRBD1 (5 bases). With 5 bases removed from V and 0 bases from J, the gap between germline ends came to 14 bases. CDR1 is SGHRS, CDR2 YFSETQ, per germline. CDR3 length: 15 residues.

Concerning this clone itself: One end of the junction varies from germline; a read error may be responsible. The V and J genes are TRBV6-1 and TRBJ2-7; D is uncertain. The germline CDR1 and CDR2 sequences are MNHNS and SASEGT. There are 11 residues in the CDR3. Here the CDR3 DNA reads TGTACCAGCAGTCCCGGCTACGAGCAGTACTTC. This codes for CTSSPGYEQYF.

The V gene is TRBV14, the J gene TRBJ2-2; possible D gene TRBD2, 6 bases. CDR3 length: 15 amino acids. The V end was cut by 1 base, the J end by 7 bases, with 13 bases between. Germline V gene data show CDR1 as SGHDN and CDR2 as FVKESK. The CDR3 nucleotides are TGTGCCAGCAGCCAAGCGGGGGTAGGATTCGGGGAGCTGTTTTTT. It translates to CASSQAGVGFGELFF.

The J gene is TRBJ1-3, the V gene TRBV4-1; D remains unclear. The CDR3 contains 16 residues. Per the germline V gene, CDR1 is MGHRA and CDR2 is YSYEKL. The germline V and J ends were trimmed by 0 bases and 0 bases, with 9 bases remaining between them. The CDR3 loop is CASSQEQVFSGNTIYF. The CDR3 nucleotides are TGCGCCAGCAGCCAAGAGCAGGTCTTCTCTGGAAACACCATATATTTT.

The chain links TRBV5-1 to TRBJ2-7; TRBD1 is a possible D gene (6 bases). Germline V CDR1 and CDR2: SGHRS, YFSETQ. The CDR3 consists of 15 residues. V gave up 5 bases and J gave up 0 bases, with 15 bases separating them. CDR3 region: CASRLNRDYSYEQYF. The CDR3 nucleotides read TGCGCCAGCAGATTAAACAGGGATTACTCCTACGAGCAGTACTTC.

The chain employs TRBV6-6 and TRBJ1-4; D is ambiguous. The CDR3 consists of 15 residues. Trimming took off 5 bases at V and 3 bases at J, with 13 bases between the two ends. CDR1 and CDR2 from the germline V gene are MNHNY and SVGAGI (reference sequence). CDR3 coding DNA: TGTGCCAGCAGTACACAAGGGCTGGCTAATGAAAAACTGTTTTTT. Residues: CASSTQGLANEKLFF.

The V call is TRBV5-4, the J call TRBJ2-2; 9 bases align to TRBD2. V lost 0 bases to trimming and J lost 7 bases; unmatched junction nucleotides: 7. Germline values: CDR1 SGHNT, CDR2 YYREEE (reference sequence). This CDR3 region has 16 residues. The CDR3 DNA reads as TGTGCCAGCAGCTTGGGGGTAGCGGGAGATAACGGGGAGCTGTTTTTT. Protein: CASSLGVAGDNGELFF.

The rearrangement joins TRBV10-1 to TRBJ2-1; 12 bases are a match to TRBD2. J gave up 8 bases and V 6 bases, and 8 bases lay outside the gene matches. This CDR3 has 15 amino acids. Looked up from germline, CDR1 is WNHNN and CDR2 is SYGVQD (reference sequence). The DNA for the CDR3 is TGCGCCAGCAGCCCGACTAGCGGGGGCTCCCATGAGCAGTTCTTC. This codes for CASSPTSGGSHEQFF.

This rearrangement joins TRBV28 to TRBJ2-5; 9 bases line up with TRBD2. The trim removed 10 bases at V and 5 bases at J, leaving 11 bases unmatched. CDR1 is MDHEN and CDR2 is SYDVKM in the germline V gene. The CDR3 has 14 amino acids. The CDR3: CANSAGGRGETQYF. The CDR3 DNA follows: TGTGCCAACTCAGCGGGGGGAAGAGGGGAGACCCAGTACTTC.

This clone was recorded only once. The chain uses TRBV30 and TRBJ1-3, with D maybe TRBD1 (6 bases). The germline V gene has CDR1 GTSNPN and CDR2 SVGIG (reference sequence). CDR3 length: 15 amino acids. The germline V and J ends were trimmed by 2 bases and 0 bases, with 11 bases remaining between them. CDR3 residues: CAWSRTANSGNTIYF. In DNA form, the CDR3 reads TGTGCCTGGAGTCGGACAGCGAACTCTGGAAACACCATATATTTT.

The J gene is TRBJ2-3, the V gene TRBV23-1, with 7 bases matching TRBD1. TRBV23-1 is given ORF status, its function remaining uncertain. CDR3 length: 16 amino acids. J lost 1 base, V lost 1 base, and 5 bases had no gene match. DNA of the CDR3: TGCGCCAGCAGTCAATGGGACAGTCCTTGCACAGATACGCAGTATTTT. Translated: CASSQWDSPCTDTQYF.

Only a few counts were recorded for this clone. The rearrangement links TRBV19 to TRBJ1-1; no clear D gene. The length of the CDR3 is 13 residues. V was trimmed by 5 bases and J by 8 bases, leaving 15 bases between them. Looked up from germline, CDR1 is LNHDA and CDR2 is SQIVND (reference sequence). The CDR3 is CASSYSKQGEAFF. The CDR3 DNA follows: TGTGCCAGTAGTTACAGTAAGCAAGGAGAAGCTTTCTTT.

This clone was observed a handful of times. The V call is TRBV6-5, the J call TRBJ1-2; maybe TRBD1 (5 bases). The CDR3 has 15 amino acids. Germline values: CDR1 MNHEY, CDR2 SVGAGI. Deletions cut 2 bases from V and 2 bases from J, with 12 bases between. CDR3 sequence: CASSYTDRDNYGYTF. The CDR3 bases are TGTGCCAGCAGTTACACCGACAGAGACAACTATGGCTACACCTTC.

The chain carries TRBV2 and TRBJ1-1; possibly TRBD1 for D (6 bases). The CDR3 spans 15 residues. Trimming pared 7 bases from V and 5 bases from J, leaving 20 bases between. Germline lookup yields CDR1 SNHLY and CDR2 FYNNEI. DNA for the CDR3: TGTGCCAGCACCTTAGGGGGGTGGAGTAAAACTGAAGCTTTCTTT. Translated: CASTLGGWSKTEAFF.

The chain uses TRBV28 and TRBJ2-7; 10 positions match TRBD2. The germline gives CDR1 MDHEN, CDR2 SYDVKM. There are 16 residues in the CDR3. J was trimmed by 6 bases and V by 1 base; bases with no gene match: 9. The CDR3 nucleotides are TGTGCCAGCAGTTTATACGGACTAGCGGCCCCTTCCGAGCAGTACTTC. Translated: CASSLYGLAAPSEQYF.

The chain recombines TRBV19 with TRBJ1-5, with 10 bases that match TRBD1. This CDR3 has 17 residues. From germline, CDR1 is LNHDA and CDR2 SQIVND (reference sequence). The J segment lost 3 bases and the V segment lost 4 bases, leaving 9 bases of the junction unmatched. CDR3 DNA: TGTGCCAGTAGTACAGAGGGGGGACAGGGGATCAATCAGCCCCAGCATTTT. It is translated as CASSTEGGQGINQPQHF.

This clone was recorded a few times. V usage is TRBV2 and J usage is TRBJ2-7, with 7 bases aligning to TRBD2. The CDR3 sequence is 13 residues long. V gave up 0 bases and J gave up 12 bases; unmatched junction bases: 8. Germline V lookup: CDR1 SNHLY, CDR2 FYNNEI. The CDR3 nucleotides read TGTGCCAGCAGTGAAGCTTGGGAGACTAGCCGGTACTTC. Its translation is CASSEAWETSRYF.

The CDR3 DNA reads TGTGCCAGCAGTTGGGACAACTCTGGAAACACCATATATTTT. Its protein is CASSWDNSGNTIYF. The chain uses TRBV28 and TRBJ1-3, with D possibly being TRBD1 (6 bases). V was shortened by 4 bases and J by 0 bases, with 7 bases between the two germline ends. The germline V gene encodes CDR1 MDHEN and CDR2 SYDVKM. This CDR3 region has 14 residues.

In this sample, this clone turned up a few times. Other DNA sequences within the sample encode an identical CDR3. The rearrangement joins TRBV5-1 to TRBJ2-3; D is undetermined. Trimming stripped 4 bases from V and 2 bases from J, with 8 bases between. The CDR3 has 13 amino acids. Germline V gene sequence: CDR1 SGHRS, CDR2 YFSETQ. The CDR3 bases are TGCGCCAGCAGCACAACCTTCACAGATACGCAGTATTTT. Protein: CASSTTFTDTQYF.

This sequence joins TRBV2 and TRBJ2-2; TRBD2 is a possible D gene (6 bases). V was pared by 4 bases and J by 4 bases, with 13 bases between. CDR1 is SNHLY, CDR2 FYNNEI, per germline. The CDR3 has 15 amino acids. The CDR3, as DNA: TGTGCCAGCAGTGGTACCGGGACTCCCACCGGGGAGCTGTTTTTT. It yields the protein CASSGTGTPTGELFF.

V is TRBV6-6 and J is TRBJ1-1, with a possible D match to TRBD1 (6 bases). The CDR3 consists of 15 residues. Per germline, CDR1 MNHNY and CDR2 SVGAGI (reference sequence). Trimming pared 4 bases from V and 1 base from J, leaving 13 bases between. CDR3 sequence (DNA): TGTGCCAGCAGTTCCACAGGGATCCCGAACACTGAAGCTTTCTTT. It is translated as CASSSTGIPNTEAFF.

This chain connects TRBV7-9 to TRBJ1-3, with D possibly being TRBD1 (6 bases). Trimming took 5 bases from V and 1 from J, leaving 12 bases between them. The CDR3 is 15 amino acids. Germline CDR1 SEHNR, CDR2 FQNEAQ (reference sequence). CDR3 bases: TGTGCCAGCAGCCCCGGACAGTCTTCTGGAAACACCATATATTTT. It encodes CASSPGQSSGNTIYF. Together with reference TRBV7-9 and TRBJ1-3, the CDR3 gives the full variable domain: DTGVSQNPRHKITKRGQNVTFRCDPISEHNRLYWYRQTLGQGPEFLTYFQNEAQLEKSRLLSDRFSAERPKGSFSTLEIQRTEQGDSAMYLCASSPGQSSGNTIYFGEGSWLTVV.

The V and J genes are TRBV13 and TRBJ2-2; weak D call: TRBD1 (6 bases). Trimming cost V 5 bases and J 6 bases, with 19 bases left between them. Germline values: CDR1 PRHDT, CDR2 FYEKMQ (reference sequence). The CDR3 covers 16 residues. This CDR3 reads CASSTNRVLHPGELFF. The CDR3 coding sequence is TGTGCCAGCAGCACTAACAGGGTTCTCCATCCCGGGGAGCTGTTTTTT.

The V and J genes are TRBV6-4 and TRBJ1-6, with unresolved D. The V end was cut by 4 bases, the J end by 7 bases, with 5 bases between. In germline, CDR1 is MRHNA, CDR2 SNTAGT. The CDR3 runs 12 residues. The CDR3 sequence is CASSGQNSPLHF. The CDR3 DNA reads as TGTGCCAGCAGTGGGCAGAATTCACCCCTCCACTTT.

The chain has TRBV25-1 and TRBJ2-1; the match to TRBD2 covers 10 bases. Trimming took 6 bases from V and 6 from J; bases not matched to a gene: 8. Germline V lookup: CDR1 MGHDK, CDR2 SYGVNS. CDR3 length: 15 amino acids. CDR3 bases: TGTGCCAGCAGCGATATAGCGGGAGGTTTCAATGAGCAGTTCTTC. It specifies CASSDIAGGFNEQFF.

V usage is TRBV5-3 and J usage is TRBJ1-1; D remains ambiguous. TRBV5-3 is known as an ORF, though its function is uncertain. The CDR3 consists of 12 residues. Trimming removed 3 bases at V and 8 bases at J, with 11 bases between. Here the CDR3 reads CARSSKAREAFF. CDR3 nucleotide sequence: TGTGCCAGAAGCTCGAAGGCGCGGGAAGCTTTCTTT.

The chain is built from TRBV6-5 and TRBJ2-7, with 10 bases matching TRBD1. V gave up 6 bases and J gave up 5 bases; unmatched junction bases: 7. The CDR3 runs 14 residues. Germline CDR1 is MNHEY and CDR2 is SVGAGI. Written as DNA, the CDR3 is TGTGCCAGCAGGCCCGGGACAGGGGTCCACGAGCAGTACTTC. Encoded protein: CASRPGTGVHEQYF.

The chain uses TRBV7-9 and TRBJ1-6; 7 nucleotides match TRBD1. The J segment lost 6 bases and the V segment lost 2 bases, leaving 13 bases of the junction unmatched. The CDR3 is 18 residues long. Per germline, CDR1 SEHNR and CDR2 FQNEAQ (reference sequence). The DNA for the CDR3 is TGTGCCAGCAGCTTATTACGCTCGGAACAGGGGATTAATTCACCCCTCCACTTT. Its protein is CASSLLRSEQGINSPLHF. Combining the CDR3 with reference TRBV7-9 and TRBJ1-6 gives the whole variable domain DTGVSQNPRHKITKRGQNVTFRCDPISEHNRLYWYRQTLGQGPEFLTYFQNEAQLEKSRLLSDRFSAERPKGSFSTLEIQRTEQGDSAMYLCASSLLRSEQGINSPLHFGNGTRLTVT.